The 5 T cell receptor beta chains reported below all come from one sample, sequenced in a study of cytomegalovirus exposure and HLA in healthy donors. Primers for the PCR totalled 60 Vbeta and 13 Jbeta. This table comes from immunoSEQ multiplex PCR, and its TCRdb copy is limited to in-frame clones, with some not included. The sample includes about 80,000 clones, 80% seen only once; the top ten take roughly 25%. The sequenced material came from PBMCs. The receptor set was obtained from a woman in her fifties or sixties in good health and CMV-seropositive.

The rearrangement uses TRBV15 and TRBJ1-6, with D possibly matching TRBD1 (6 bases). V was shortened by 3 bases and J by 15 bases, with 12 bases between the two germline ends. This CDR3 has 12 amino acids. Germline values: CDR1 LNHNV, CDR2 YYDKDF (reference sequence). The CDR3 loop is CATSRDSPHLHF. CDR3 nucleotide sequence: TGTGCCACCAGCAGGGACAGTCCTCACCTCCACTTT.

This chain joins TRBV7-2 and TRBJ2-2, with 7 bases matching TRBD2. The germline gives CDR1 SGHTA, CDR2 FQGNSA. The V and J ends lost 3 bases and 2 bases, in that order; junction bases with no gene match: 3. The CDR3 runs 15 residues. CDR3 DNA sequence: TGTGCCAGCAGCTTTGAGCGGGGCAACACCGGGGAGCTGTTTTTT. Amino acids: CASSFERGNTGELFF.

The chain has TRBV7-6 and TRBJ1-2, with no clear D. This CDR3 region has 13 residues. Trimming took off 5 bases at V and 8 bases at J, with 15 bases between the two ends. The germline V gene has CDR1 SGHVS and CDR2 FNYEAQ. CDR3 sequence reads: CASSIEASGGYTF. The DNA of the CDR3 is TGTGCCAGCAGCATAGAGGCATCAGGAGGCTACACCTTC.

The DNA of the CDR3 is TGCAGTGCCCCACAGGGGGAGACCCAGTACTTC. As protein: CSAPQGETQYF. The V and J genes are TRBV20-1 and TRBJ2-5, with 7 bases fitting TRBD1. The CDR3 spans 11 residues. Germline assignment: CDR1 DFQATT and CDR2 SNEGSKA (reference sequence). V gave up 6 bases and J gave up 5 bases; unmatched junction bases: 3.

This chain links TRBV12-5 with TRBJ2-7; TRBD1 matches at 9 bases. V lost 3 bases, J lost 2 bases, and 5 bases stayed unmatched. Germline loops: CDR1 LGHNT, CDR2 FRNRAP. The CDR3 contains 15 residues. The CDR3 coding sequence is TGTGCTAGTGGTTTAGCCGGGACAGGGACCTACGAGCAGTACTTC. Translation gives CASGLAGTGTYEQYF.